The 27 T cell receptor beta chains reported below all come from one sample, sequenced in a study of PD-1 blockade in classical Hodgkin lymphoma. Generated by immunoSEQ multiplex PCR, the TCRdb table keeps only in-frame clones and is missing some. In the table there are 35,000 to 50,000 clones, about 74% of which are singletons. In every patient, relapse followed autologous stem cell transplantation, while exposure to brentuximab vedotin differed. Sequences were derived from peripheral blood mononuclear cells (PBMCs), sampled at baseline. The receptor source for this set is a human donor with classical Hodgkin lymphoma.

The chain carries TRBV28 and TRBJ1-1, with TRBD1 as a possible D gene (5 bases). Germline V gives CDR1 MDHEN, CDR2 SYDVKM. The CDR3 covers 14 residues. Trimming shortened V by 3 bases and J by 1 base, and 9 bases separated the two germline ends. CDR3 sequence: CASSLGGPNTEAFF. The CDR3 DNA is TGTGCCAGCAGTTTGGGGGGACCGAACACTGAAGCTTTCTTT.

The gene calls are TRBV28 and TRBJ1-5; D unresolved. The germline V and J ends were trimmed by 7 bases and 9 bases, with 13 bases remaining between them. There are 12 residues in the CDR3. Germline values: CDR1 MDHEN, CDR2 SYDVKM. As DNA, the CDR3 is TGTGCCAGCAAATTCGGCCCCAGGCCCCAGCATTTT. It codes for CASKFGPRPQHF.

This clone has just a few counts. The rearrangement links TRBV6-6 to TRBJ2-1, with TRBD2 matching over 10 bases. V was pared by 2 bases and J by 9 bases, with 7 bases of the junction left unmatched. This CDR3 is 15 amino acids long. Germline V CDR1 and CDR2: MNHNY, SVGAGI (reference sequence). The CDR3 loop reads CASSYGLAGVGEQFF. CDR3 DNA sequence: TGTGCCAGCAGTTACGGGCTAGCGGGAGTAGGTGAGCAGTTCTTC.

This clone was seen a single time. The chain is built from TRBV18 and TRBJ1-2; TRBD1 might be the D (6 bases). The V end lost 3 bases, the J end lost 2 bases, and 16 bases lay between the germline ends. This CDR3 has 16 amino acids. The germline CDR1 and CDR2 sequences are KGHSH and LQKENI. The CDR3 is CASSPTDRALNYGYTF. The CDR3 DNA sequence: TGTGCCAGCTCACCGACGGACAGAGCTTTAAACTATGGCTACACCTTC.

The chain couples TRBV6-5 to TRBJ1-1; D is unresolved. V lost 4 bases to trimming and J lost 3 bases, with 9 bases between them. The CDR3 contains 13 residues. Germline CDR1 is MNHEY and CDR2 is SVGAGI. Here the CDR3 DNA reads TGTGCCAGCAGTTTAGGTCCGGACACTGAAGCTTTCTTT. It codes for CASSLGPDTEAFF.

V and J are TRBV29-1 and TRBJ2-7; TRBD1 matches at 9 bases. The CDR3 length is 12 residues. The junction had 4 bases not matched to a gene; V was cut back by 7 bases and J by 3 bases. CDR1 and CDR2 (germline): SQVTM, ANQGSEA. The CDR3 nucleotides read TGCAGCGCTTTGACAGGGGGCTACGAGCAGTACTTC. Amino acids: CSALTGGYEQYF.

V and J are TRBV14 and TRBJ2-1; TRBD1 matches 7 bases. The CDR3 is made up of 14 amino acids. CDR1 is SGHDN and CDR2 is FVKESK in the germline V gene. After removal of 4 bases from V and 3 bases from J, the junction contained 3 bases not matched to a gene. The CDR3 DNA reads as TGTGCCAGCAGCCTGACAGGGTTCTACAATGAGCAGTTCTTC. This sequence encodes CASSLTGFYNEQFF.

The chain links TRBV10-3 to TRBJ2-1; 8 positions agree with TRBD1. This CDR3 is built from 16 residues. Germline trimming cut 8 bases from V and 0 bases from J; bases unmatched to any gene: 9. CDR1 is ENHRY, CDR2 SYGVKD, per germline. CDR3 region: CAIQDRGQLSYNEQFF. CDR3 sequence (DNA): TGTGCCATCCAAGACAGGGGACAACTCTCCTACAATGAGCAGTTCTTC.

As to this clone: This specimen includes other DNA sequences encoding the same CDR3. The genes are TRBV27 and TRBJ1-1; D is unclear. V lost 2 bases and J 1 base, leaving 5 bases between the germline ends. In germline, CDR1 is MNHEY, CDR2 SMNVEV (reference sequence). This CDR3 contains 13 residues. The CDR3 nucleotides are TGTGCCAGCAGTTTAGGGAAGAACACTGAAGCTTTCTTT. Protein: CASSLGKNTEAFF.

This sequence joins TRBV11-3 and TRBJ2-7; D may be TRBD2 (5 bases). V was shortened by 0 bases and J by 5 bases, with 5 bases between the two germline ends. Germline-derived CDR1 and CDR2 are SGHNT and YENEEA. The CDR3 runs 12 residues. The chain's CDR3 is CASSLDSDEQYF. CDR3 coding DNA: TGTGCCAGCAGCTTAGATAGCGACGAGCAGTACTTC.

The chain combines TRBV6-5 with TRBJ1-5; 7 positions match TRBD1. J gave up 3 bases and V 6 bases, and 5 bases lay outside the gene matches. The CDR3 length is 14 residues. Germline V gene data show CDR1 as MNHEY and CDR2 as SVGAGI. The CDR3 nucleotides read TGTGCCAGCAGCCGGACAGGTTCCAATCAGCCCCAGCATTTT. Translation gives CASSRTGSNQPQHF.

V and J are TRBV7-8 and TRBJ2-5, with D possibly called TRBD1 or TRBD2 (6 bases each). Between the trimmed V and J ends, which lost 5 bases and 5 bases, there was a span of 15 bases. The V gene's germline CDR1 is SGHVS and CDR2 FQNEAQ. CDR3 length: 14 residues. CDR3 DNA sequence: TGTGCCAGCAGCCTTAGGGGGGCGGGGGAGACCCAGTACTTC. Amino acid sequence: CASSLRGAGETQYF.

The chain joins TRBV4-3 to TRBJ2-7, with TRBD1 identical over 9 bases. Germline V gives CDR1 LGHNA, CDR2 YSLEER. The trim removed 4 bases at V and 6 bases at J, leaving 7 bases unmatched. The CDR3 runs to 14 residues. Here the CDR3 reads CASSPDRGGFEQYF. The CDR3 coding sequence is TGCGCCAGCAGCCCGGACAGGGGAGGGTTCGAGCAGTACTTC.

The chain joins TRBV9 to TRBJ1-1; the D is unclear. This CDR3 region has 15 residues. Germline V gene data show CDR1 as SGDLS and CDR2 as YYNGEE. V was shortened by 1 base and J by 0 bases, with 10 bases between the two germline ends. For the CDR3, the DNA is TGTGCCAGCAGCGTATTCGGCCAGATGAACACTGAAGCTTTCTTT. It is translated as CASSVFGQMNTEAFF.

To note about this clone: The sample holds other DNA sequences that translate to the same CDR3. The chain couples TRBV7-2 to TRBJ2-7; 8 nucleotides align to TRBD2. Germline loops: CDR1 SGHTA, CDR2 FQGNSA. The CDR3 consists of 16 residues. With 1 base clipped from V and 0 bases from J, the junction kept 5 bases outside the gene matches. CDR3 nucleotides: TGTGCCAGCAGCTTAGTGGGGGGGACTAGCTCCTACGAGCAGTACTTC. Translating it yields CASSLVGGTSSYEQYF. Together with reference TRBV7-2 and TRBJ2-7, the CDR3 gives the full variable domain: GAGVSQSPSNKVTEKGKDVELRCDPISGHTALYWYRQSLGQGLEFLIYFQGNSAPDKSGLPSDRFSAERTGGSVSTLTIQRTQQEDSAVYLCASSLVGGTSSYEQYFGPGTRLTVT.

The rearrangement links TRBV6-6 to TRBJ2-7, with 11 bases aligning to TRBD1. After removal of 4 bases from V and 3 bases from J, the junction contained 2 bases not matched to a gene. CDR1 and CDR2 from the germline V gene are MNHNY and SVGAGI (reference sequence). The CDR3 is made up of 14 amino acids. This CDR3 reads CASSSGTGGYEQYF. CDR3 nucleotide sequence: TGTGCCAGCAGTTCCGGGACAGGGGGCTACGAGCAGTACTTC.

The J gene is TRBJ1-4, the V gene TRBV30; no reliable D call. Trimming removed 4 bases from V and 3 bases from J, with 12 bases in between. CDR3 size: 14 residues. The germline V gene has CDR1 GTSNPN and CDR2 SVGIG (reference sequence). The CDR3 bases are TGTGCCTGGACAAAGGGCTTTTCTAATGAAAAACTGTTTTTT. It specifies CAWTKGFSNEKLFF.

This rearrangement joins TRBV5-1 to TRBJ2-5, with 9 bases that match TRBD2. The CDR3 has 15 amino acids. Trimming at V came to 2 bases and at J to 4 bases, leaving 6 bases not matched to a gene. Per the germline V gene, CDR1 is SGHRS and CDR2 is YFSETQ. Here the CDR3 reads CASSLRTSAIETQYF. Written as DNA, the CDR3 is TGCGCCAGCAGCTTAAGGACTAGCGCGATAGAGACCCAGTACTTC.

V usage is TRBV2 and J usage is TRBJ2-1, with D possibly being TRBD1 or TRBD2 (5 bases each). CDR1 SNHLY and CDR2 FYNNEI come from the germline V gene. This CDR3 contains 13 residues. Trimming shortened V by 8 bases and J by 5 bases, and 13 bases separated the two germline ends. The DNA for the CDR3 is TGTGCCAGCGTGGGGGAGTCTGACAATGAGCAGTTCTTC. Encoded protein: CASVGESDNEQFF.

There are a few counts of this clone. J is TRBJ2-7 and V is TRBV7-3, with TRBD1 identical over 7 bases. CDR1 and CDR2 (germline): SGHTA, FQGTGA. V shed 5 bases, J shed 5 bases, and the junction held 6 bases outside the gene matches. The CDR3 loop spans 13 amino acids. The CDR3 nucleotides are TGTGCCAGCAGCGTCGACAGGGTCAACGAGCAGTACTTC. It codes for CASSVDRVNEQYF.

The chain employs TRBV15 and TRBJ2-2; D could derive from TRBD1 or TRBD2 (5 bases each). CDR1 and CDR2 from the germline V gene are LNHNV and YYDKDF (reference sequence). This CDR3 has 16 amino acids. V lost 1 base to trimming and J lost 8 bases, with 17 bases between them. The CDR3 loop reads CATSRVGDPLEGELFF. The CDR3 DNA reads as TGTGCCACCAGCAGAGTGGGGGACCCCCTAGAGGGGGAGCTGTTTTTT.

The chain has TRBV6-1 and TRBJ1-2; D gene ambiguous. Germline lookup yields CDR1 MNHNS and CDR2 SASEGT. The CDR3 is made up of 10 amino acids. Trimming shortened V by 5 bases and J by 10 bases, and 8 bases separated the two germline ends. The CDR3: CASSPGFYTF. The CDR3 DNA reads TGTGCCAGCAGTCCGGGATTCTACACCTTC.

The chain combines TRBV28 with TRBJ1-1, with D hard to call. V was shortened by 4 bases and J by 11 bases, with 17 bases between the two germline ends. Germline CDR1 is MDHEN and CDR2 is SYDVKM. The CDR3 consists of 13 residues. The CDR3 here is CASSSRALFVAFF. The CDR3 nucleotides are TGTGCCAGCAGTTCACGGGCTTTGTTCGTTGCTTTCTTT.

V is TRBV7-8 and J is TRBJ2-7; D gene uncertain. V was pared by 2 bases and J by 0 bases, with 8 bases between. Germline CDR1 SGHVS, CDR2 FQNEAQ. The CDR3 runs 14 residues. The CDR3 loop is CASSLTPSSYEQYF. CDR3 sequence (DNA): TGTGCCAGCAGCTTAACACCGAGCTCCTACGAGCAGTACTTC.

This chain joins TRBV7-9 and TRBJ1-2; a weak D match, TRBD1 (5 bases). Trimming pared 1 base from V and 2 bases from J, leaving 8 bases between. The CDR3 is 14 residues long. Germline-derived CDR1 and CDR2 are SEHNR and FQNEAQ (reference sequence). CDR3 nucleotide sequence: TGTGCCAGCAGCTTAGGGGCAGGGAACTATGGCTACACCTTC. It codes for CASSLGAGNYGYTF.

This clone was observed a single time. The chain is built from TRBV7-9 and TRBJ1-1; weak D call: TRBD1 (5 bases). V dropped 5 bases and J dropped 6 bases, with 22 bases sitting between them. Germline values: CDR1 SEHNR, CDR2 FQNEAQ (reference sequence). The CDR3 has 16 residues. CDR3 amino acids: CASSPAGGGGVAEAFF. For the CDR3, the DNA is TGTGCCAGCAGCCCCGCGGGGGGGGGTGGAGTGGCTGAAGCTTTCTTT.

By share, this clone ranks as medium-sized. The CDR3 bases are TGTGCCAGCAGCTCAGCTCTGGGCTCGAACACTGAAGCTTTCTTT. It specifies CASSSALGSNTEAFF. The rearrangement uses TRBV11-2 and TRBJ1-1; no firm D call. The germline V gene encodes CDR1 SGHAT and CDR2 FQNNGV. This CDR3 contains 15 residues. With 4 bases removed from V and 1 base from J, the gap between germline ends came to 13 bases.